These 29 T cell receptor beta chains came from one sample sequenced in a study of blood T cell repertoires in COVID-19. Using immunoSEQ multiplex PCR, the repertoire was profiled, and TCRdb retains in-frame clones only, with some absent. The table records around 70,000 clones, roughly 84% of them present only once. The sample comprised peripheral blood. These receptors were obtained from a man aged 50-60 years with active COVID-19.

This clone appeared a single time. The gene calls are TRBV11-2 and TRBJ1-4; 7 positions agree with TRBD1. V gave up 5 bases and J gave up 7 bases; unmatched junction bases: 10. CDR1 and CDR2 from the germline V gene are SGHAT and FQNNGV. This CDR3 region has 15 residues. CDR3 amino acids: CASSLLGGVTEKLFF. For the CDR3, the DNA is TGTGCCAGCAGCCTATTAGGGGGCGTAACTGAAAAACTGTTTTTT.

The V and J genes are TRBV7-8 and TRBJ1-2; unclear D gene. CDR3 length: 12 residues. V lost 4 bases to trimming and J lost 6 bases, with 9 bases between them. Germline CDR1 reads SGHVS; CDR2 reads FQNEAQ. The CDR3 reads CASSSRRDGYTF. The CDR3 DNA reads TGTGCCAGCAGCTCCCGCCGCGATGGCTACACCTTC.

The rearrangement uses TRBV6-5 and TRBJ2-7, with 8 bases aligning to TRBD1. CDR3 size: 14 residues. CDR1 and CDR2 (germline): MNHEY, SVGAGI. The V and J ends lost 4 bases and 2 bases, in that order; junction bases with no gene match: 4. The CDR3 sequence: CASSSGQGPYEQYF. As DNA, the CDR3 is TGTGCCAGCAGTTCCGGACAGGGCCCCTACGAGCAGTACTTC.

This rearrangement joins TRBV30 to TRBJ1-1; the match to TRBD1 covers 7 bases. J gave up 4 bases and V 3 bases, and 2 bases lay outside the gene matches. Germline lookup yields CDR1 GTSNPN and CDR2 SVGIG (reference sequence). This CDR3 has 12 amino acids. The CDR3 DNA reads as TGTGCCTGGAGCAACAGGGGCACTGAAGCTTTCTTT. Amino acid sequence: CAWSNRGTEAFF. The full variable domain, with the rest looked up from reference TRBV30 and TRBJ1-1, is SQTIHQWPATLVQPVGSPLSLECTVEGTSNPNLYWYRQAAGRGLQLLFYSVGIGQISSEVPQNLSASRPQDRQFILSSKKLLLSDSGFYLCAWSNRGTEAFFGQGTRLTVV.

The V and J genes are TRBV27 and TRBJ2-7; 7 bases are shared with TRBD2. This CDR3 is built from 14 residues. V shed 5 bases, J shed 5 bases, and the junction held 9 bases outside the gene matches. Germline V CDR1 and CDR2: MNHEY, SMNVEV (reference sequence). Here the CDR3 DNA reads TGTGCCAGCAGTCCCCGTGGGGGAGGGGACGAGCAGTACTTC. Protein: CASSPRGGGDEQYF.

The chain combines TRBV7-2 with TRBJ1-5; 9 nucleotides match TRBD1. Germline assignment: CDR1 SGHTA and CDR2 FQGNSA. The J segment lost 2 bases and the V segment lost 5 bases, leaving 4 bases of the junction unmatched. The CDR3 length is 15 residues. The CDR3 loop reads CASSQQGAGNQPQHF. The CDR3 bases are TGTGCCAGCAGCCAACAGGGGGCTGGCAATCAGCCCCAGCATTTT.

This rearrangement joins TRBV27 to TRBJ2-1; D is unresolved. The CDR3 is 14 residues long. Per germline, CDR1 MNHEY and CDR2 SMNVEV (reference sequence). V was pared by 2 bases and J by 3 bases, with 8 bases between. The DNA for the CDR3 is TGTGCCAGCAGTTTAATGGGCTTCTACAATGAGCAGTTCTTC. Protein: CASSLMGFYNEQFF.

As for this clone: Other DNA sequences in the same sample also yield this CDR3. This chain connects TRBV5-4 to TRBJ1-3; TRBD1 might be the D (5 bases). Trimming cost V 0 bases and J 1 base, with 17 bases left between them. The CDR3 consists of 18 residues. From germline, CDR1 is SGHNT and CDR2 YYREEE (reference sequence). The CDR3: CASSLGTNRQSSGNTIYF. The CDR3 DNA follows: TGTGCCAGCAGCTTGGGAACTAACAGGCAGAGTTCTGGAAACACCATATATTTT.

This chain links TRBV9 with TRBJ2-3; D is perhaps TRBD1 (5 bases). The V end was cut by 0 bases, the J end by 0 bases, with 8 bases between. Germline lookup yields CDR1 SGDLS and CDR2 YYNGEE. The CDR3 loop spans 15 amino acids. The CDR3 bases are TGTGCCAGCAGCGTAGGCCAGGGTAGCACAGATACGCAGTATTTT. Translating gives CASSVGQGSTDTQYF.

This chain joins TRBV28 and TRBJ2-7; TRBD1 aligns across 9 bases. From germline, CDR1 is MDHEN and CDR2 SYDVKM. This CDR3 comprises 15 residues. V shed 6 bases, J shed 5 bases, and the junction held 11 bases outside the gene matches. The CDR3 DNA sequence: TGTGCCAGCAGACCCAGGGGGACAGGGTCGAACGAGCAGTACTTC. Translation: CASRPRGTGSNEQYF. The entire variable domain, with the rest obtained from reference TRBV28 and TRBJ2-7, is as follows: DVKVTQSSRYLVKRTGEKVFLECVQDMDHENMFWYRQDPGLGLRLIYFSYDVKMKEKGDIPEGYSVSREKKERFSLILESASTNQTSMYLCASRPRGTGSNEQYFGPGTRLTVT.

The chain employs TRBV2 and TRBJ1-4, with D perhaps TRBD1 (5 bases). CDR3 length: 14 residues. Trimming removed 6 bases at V and 8 bases at J, with 16 bases between. CDR1 is SNHLY, CDR2 FYNNEI, per germline. DNA for the CDR3: TGTGCCAGCAGCGCGGACACTGGAGGGGAAAAACTGTTTTTT. This encodes CASSADTGGEKLFF.

This chain joins TRBV10-3 and TRBJ2-1; 8 nucleotides line up with TRBD2. This CDR3 comprises 16 residues. Unmatched junction bases numbered 12, after V lost 1 base and J lost 10 bases. The germline V gene has CDR1 ENHRY and CDR2 SYGVKD. CDR3: CAISEFREGLQVEQFF. As DNA, the CDR3 is TGTGCCATCAGTGAGTTCCGGGAGGGCCTACAAGTAGAGCAGTTCTTC.

This clone was recorded only once. This chain links TRBV10-2 with TRBJ1-2; D is possibly TRBD1 (6 bases). The CDR3 is made up of 12 amino acids. Germline V gene lookup returns CDR1 WSHSY and CDR2 SAAADI. V was clipped by 11 bases and J by 7 bases, with 17 bases between them. The CDR3 DNA reads as TGCGCCGTCTCGGTCAGGGGCTCTGGCTACACCTTC. The encoded protein is CAVSVRGSGYTF.

The chain carries TRBV5-4 and TRBJ2-1, with a possible D match to TRBD2 (7 bases). Germline V gene data show CDR1 as SGHNT and CDR2 as YYREEE (reference sequence). The CDR3 is 13 amino acids. V was cut by 4 bases and J by 8 bases, with 13 bases left in between. The DNA of the CDR3 is TGTGCCAGCAGCGGGGGGGCAGGGGATGAGCAGTTCTTC. It specifies CASSGGAGDEQFF.

The chain has TRBV6-2 or TRBV6-3 and TRBJ2-5; 10 bases fit TRBD2. Germline CDR1 is MNHEY and CDR2 is SVGEGT. The CDR3 contains 16 residues. V lost 6 bases, J lost 5 bases, and 12 bases stayed unmatched. For the CDR3, the DNA is TGTGCCAGCAGCTATGACATAGCGGGAGGAGGGGAGACCCAGTACTTC. Residues: CASSYDIAGGGETQYF.

For the CDR3, the DNA is TGTGCCAGCAGCTCCACACAGGGGGCGCTGGGCAATGAGCAGTTCTTC. It yields the protein CASSSTQGALGNEQFF. The chain joins TRBV7-2 to TRBJ2-1, with TRBD1 matching over 9 bases. In germline, CDR1 is SGHTA, CDR2 FQGNSA. The CDR3 contains 16 residues. V shed 4 bases and J 6 bases; nucleotides not matched to a gene: 10. The full variable domain, rest sourced from reference TRBV7-2 and TRBJ2-1, is GAGVSQSPSNKVTEKGKDVELRCDPISGHTALYWYRQSLGQGLEFLIYFQGNSAPDKSGLPSDRFSAERTGGSVSTLTIQRTQQEDSAVYLCASSSTQGALGNEQFFGPGTRLTVL.

This sequence joins TRBV28 and TRBJ1-5; possibly TRBD1 for D (6 bases). The CDR3 extends over 18 amino acids. The V and J ends lost 6 bases and 0 bases respectively, with 21 bases between them. In germline, CDR1 is MDHEN, CDR2 SYDVKM. CDR3 amino acids: CASSNPPPGAYSNQPQHF. The CDR3 region has the DNA TGTGCCAGCAGCAACCCCCCTCCAGGGGCGTATAGCAATCAGCCCCAGCATTTT.

The chain has TRBV15 and TRBJ2-1, with 9 bases matching TRBD2. Germline trimming cut 0 bases from V and 0 bases from J; bases unmatched to any gene: 9. Per germline, CDR1 LNHNV and CDR2 YYDKDF (reference sequence). The CDR3 contains 19 residues. As DNA, the CDR3 is TGTGCCACCAGCAGAGATCGTGCTAGCGGGGTTAGCTCCTACAATGAGCAGTTCTTC. This gives the protein CATSRDRASGVSSYNEQFF.

The chain links TRBV27 to TRBJ1-4; 9 positions match TRBD1. The length of the CDR3 is 14 residues. The germline gives CDR1 MNHEY, CDR2 SMNVEV (reference sequence). With V trimmed by 3 bases and J by 7 bases, 3 bases remained unmatched. CDR3 sequence reads: CASSLVGQGEKLFF. CDR3 nucleotides: TGTGCCAGCAGTTTGGTGGGACAGGGTGAAAAACTGTTTTTT.

The V call is TRBV12-3 or TRBV12-4, the J call TRBJ1-1; D not resolved. The V gene lost 3 bases and the J gene lost 1 base, with 6 bases spanning the gap. CDR3 length equals 13 residues. Written as DNA, the CDR3 is TGTGCCAGCAGTTTCGGCGGGAACACTGAAGCTTTCTTT. Translated, it gives CASSFGGNTEAFF.

This clone has a handful of counts. This rearrangement joins TRBV7-9 to TRBJ2-7; D ambiguous. Germline values: CDR1 SEHNR, CDR2 FQNEAQ (reference sequence). The length of the CDR3 is 13 residues. V was clipped by 2 bases and J by 3 bases, with 8 bases between them. The CDR3 region is CASSLHSDYEQYF. The CDR3 DNA reads TGTGCCAGCAGCTTACACTCTGACTACGAGCAGTACTTC.

V is TRBV2 and J is TRBJ1-5; no clear D. In germline, CDR1 is SNHLY, CDR2 FYNNEI. V lost 4 bases to trimming and J lost 2 bases, with 9 bases between them. CDR3 length equals 14 residues. CDR3 nucleotides: TGTGCCAGCAGTGTACTTCAGGGCAATCAGCCCCAGCATTTT. Its protein is CASSVLQGNQPQHF.

The chain uses TRBV5-4 and TRBJ1-3; TRBD1 is a possible D gene (6 bases). CDR3 length equals 16 residues. Germline CDR1 and CDR2: SGHNT and YYREEE (reference sequence). V lost 3 bases to trimming and J lost 2 bases, with 15 bases between them. The CDR3 sequence: CASSSHGGGPGNTIYF. The CDR3 bases are TGTGCCAGCAGCTCCCACGGGGGGGGCCCTGGAAACACCATATATTTT.

In DNA form, the CDR3 reads TGTGCCATCTTCGGCAGGGGCGGGAGGAACACCGGGGAGCTGTTTTTT. Translated, it gives CAIFGRGGRNTGELFF. J is TRBJ2-2 and V is TRBV28, with a possible D match to TRBD2 (7 bases). The CDR3 is made up of 16 amino acids. Germline loops: CDR1 MDHEN, CDR2 SYDVKM. Deletions cut 10 bases from V and 1 base from J, with 19 bases between. Combining the CDR3 with reference TRBV28 and TRBJ2-2 gives the whole variable domain DVKVTQSSRYLVKRTGEKVFLECVQDMDHENMFWYRQDPGLGLRLIYFSYDVKMKEKGDIPEGYSVSREKKERFSLILESASTNQTSMYLCAIFGRGGRNTGELFFGEGSRLTVL.

This chain links TRBV5-1 with TRBJ2-3; D is possibly TRBD2 (5 bases). CDR1 is SGHRS, CDR2 YFSETQ, per germline. Trimming cost V 2 bases and J 1 base, with 14 bases left between them. This CDR3 is built from 16 residues. CDR3 region: CASSLTGVPRTDTQYF. The CDR3 region has the DNA TGCGCCAGCAGCTTAACCGGGGTCCCACGCACAGATACGCAGTATTTT.

In its sample, this clone was seen once. DNA for the CDR3: TGCGCCAGCAGCCAAGGAGGGACAGGGGATGAAAAACTGTTTTTT. Its translation: CASSQGGTGDEKLFF. The chain combines TRBV4-3 with TRBJ1-4; the match to TRBD1 covers 10 bases. This CDR3 comprises 15 residues. The J segment lost 6 bases and the V segment lost 1 base, leaving 2 bases of the junction unmatched. Germline CDR1 LGHNA, CDR2 YSLEER.

This clone was counted only a few times. The chain's CDR3 is CASSPRTGDHQPQHF. Here the CDR3 DNA reads TGTGCCAGCAGCCCCCGGACAGGGGACCATCAGCCCCAGCATTTT. The chain has TRBV7-2 and TRBJ1-5, with 9 bases lining up with TRBD1. In germline, CDR1 is SGHTA, CDR2 FQGNSA. This CDR3 has 15 residues. V shed 5 bases and J 5 bases; nucleotides not matched to a gene: 7.

This chain joins TRBV30 and TRBJ2-3; 7 nucleotides agree with TRBD2. This CDR3 has 11 amino acids. With V trimmed by 1 base and J by 14 bases, 6 bases remained unmatched. Germline loops: CDR1 GTSNPN, CDR2 SVGIG (reference sequence). CDR3 amino acids: CAWSGLAAGYF. The CDR3, as DNA: TGTGCCTGGAGTGGGCTAGCGGCCGGGTATTTT.

The chain links TRBV5-6 to TRBJ2-1, with 8 bases that match TRBD1. V dropped 4 bases and J dropped 1; count of bases not matched to a gene: 4. This CDR3 is 15 amino acids long. Per the germline V gene, CDR1 is SGHDT and CDR2 is YYEEEE. The CDR3 nucleotides are TGTGCCAGCAGCGCGACAGGGGAGTCCTACAATGAGCAGTTCTTC. Its protein product is CASSATGESYNEQFF.